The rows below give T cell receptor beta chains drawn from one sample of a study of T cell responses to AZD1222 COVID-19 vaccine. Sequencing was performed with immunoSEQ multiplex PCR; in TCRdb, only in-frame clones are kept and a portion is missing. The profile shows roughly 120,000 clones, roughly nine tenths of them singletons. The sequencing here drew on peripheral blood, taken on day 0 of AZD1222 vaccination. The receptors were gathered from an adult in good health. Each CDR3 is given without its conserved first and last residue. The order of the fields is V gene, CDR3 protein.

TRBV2 ASSEEGTRAYEQY
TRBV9 ASSPRGGAPYNSPLH
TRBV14 ASSLLRSGHSGNTIY
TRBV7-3 ASSSSSYEQY
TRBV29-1 SVEGPDRVIQY
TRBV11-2 ASSLAPGHIGGYT
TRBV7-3 ASSLGTDTQY
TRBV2 ATSRGGEGNEQF
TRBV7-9 ASSFGLAGQYNEQF
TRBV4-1 ASSQIGAGLAGDPWIHNEQF
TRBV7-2 ASSRWGGSYNSPLH
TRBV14 ASSQDRSPGRELF
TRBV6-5 ASSYRGANQPQH
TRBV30 AWIKRGSYEQY
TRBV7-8 ASSLGQRGMTGELF
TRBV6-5 ASSYSPGTGNGYT